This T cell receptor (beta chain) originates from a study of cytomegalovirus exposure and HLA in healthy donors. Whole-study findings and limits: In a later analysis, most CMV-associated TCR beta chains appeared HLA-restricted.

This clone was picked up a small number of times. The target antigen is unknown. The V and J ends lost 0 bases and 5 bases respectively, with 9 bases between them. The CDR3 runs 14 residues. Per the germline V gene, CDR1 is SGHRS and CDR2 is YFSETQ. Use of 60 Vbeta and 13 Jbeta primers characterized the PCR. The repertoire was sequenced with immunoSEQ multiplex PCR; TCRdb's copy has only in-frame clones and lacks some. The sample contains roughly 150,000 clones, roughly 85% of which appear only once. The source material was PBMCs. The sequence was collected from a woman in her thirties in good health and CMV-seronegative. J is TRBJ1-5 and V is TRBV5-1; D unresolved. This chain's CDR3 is CASSLAGGDQPQHF. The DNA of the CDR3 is TGCGCCAGCAGCTTGGCCGGAGGAGATCAGCCCCAGCATTTT.